What follows are 12 T cell receptor beta chains derived from one specimen sequenced in a study of cytomegalovirus exposure and HLA in healthy donors. Vbeta (60) and Jbeta (13) primers were used in the PCR. Assay: immunoSEQ multiplex PCR; the TCRdb copy retains only in-frame clones and omits some. The data contain some 150,000 clones, more than 75% of them seen just once; the ten biggest clones take up around 5.6%. Sequencing input: PBMCs. The source is a woman between 40 and 55 years old in good health and CMV-seropositive.

V is TRBV7-2 and J is TRBJ2-1; 10 nucleotides line up with TRBD2. The CDR3 length is 15 residues. V was clipped by 4 bases and J by 7 bases; unmatched bases: 7. The V gene's germline CDR1 is SGHTA and CDR2 FQGNSA. CDR3 sequence (DNA): TGTGCCAGCAGCTCTCCGGGACTAGCGACAAATGAGCAGTTCTTC. It codes for CASSSPGLATNEQFF.

The chain uses TRBV4-2 and TRBJ2-5; TRBD2 aligns across 8 bases. The CDR3 is 13 amino acids. After removal of 1 base from V and 9 bases from J, the junction contained 4 bases not matched to a gene. Germline CDR1 reads LGHNA; CDR2 reads YNFKEQ. The CDR3 nucleotides are TGTGCCAGCAGCCAAGGCGCCGGGAGGGCCCAGTACTTC. Translated, it gives CASSQGAGRAQYF.

The V gene is TRBV2, the J gene TRBJ2-5; TRBD2 matches at 8 bases. V lost 6 bases and J lost 2; bases outside the gene matches: 8. The CDR3 runs to 15 residues. CDR1 and CDR2 from the germline V gene are SNHLY and FYNNEI. In DNA form, the CDR3 reads TGTGCCAGCAGGTTAGCGGGACTTGGGCAAGAGACCCAGTACTTC. Translated: CASRLAGLGQETQYF.

This clone has a single count. The chain uses TRBV4-1 and TRBJ2-3, with D possibly being TRBD2 (5 bases). Germline V gene sequence: CDR1 MGHRA, CDR2 YSYEKL. This CDR3 contains 17 residues. Between the trimmed V and J ends, which lost 2 bases and 2 bases, there was a span of 17 bases. The CDR3 spells CASSQPVKRLTTDTQYF. DNA of the CDR3: TGCGCCAGCAGCCAACCCGTAAAACGACTAACCACAGATACGCAGTATTTT.

CDR3 loop: CAWSTPGTGNQPQHF. The CDR3 nucleotides read TGTGCCTGGAGTACCCCCGGGACAGGGAATCAGCCCCAGCATTTT. The chain couples TRBV30 to TRBJ1-5, with 9 bases aligning to TRBD1. Germline V lookup: CDR1 GTSNPN, CDR2 SVGIG (reference sequence). There are 15 residues in the CDR3. With V trimmed by 2 bases and J by 4 bases, 6 bases remained unmatched.

The chain joins TRBV21-1 to TRBJ2-3; the table calls TRBD2, which could not be checked here. TRBV21-1 is tagged as a pseudogene. The CDR3 is 12 residues long. CDR3 bases: TGTGCCAGCTTCGGACTAAAAGATACGCAGTATTTT. This encodes CASFGLKDTQYF.

The count of this clone is one. V and J are TRBV2 and TRBJ2-3; TRBD2 matches at 13 bases. Germline trimming cut 5 bases from V and 0 bases from J; bases unmatched to any gene: 8. The CDR3 covers 18 residues. Germline V lookup: CDR1 SNHLY, CDR2 FYNNEI. The CDR3 spells CASSPRLLAGGSTDTQYF. DNA of the CDR3: TGTGCCAGCAGTCCAAGATTACTAGCGGGAGGGAGCACAGATACGCAGTATTTT.

The gene calls are TRBV30 and TRBJ1-5; 9 bases match TRBD1. With V trimmed by 8 bases and J by 2 bases, 4 bases remained unmatched. The germline CDR1 and CDR2 sequences are GTSNPN and SVGIG (reference sequence). The CDR3 is made up of 13 amino acids. The CDR3 region has the DNA TGTGCCGCGGACAGGGGAGGCAATCAGCCCCAGCATTTT. Protein: CAADRGGNQPQHF.

The CDR3 protein is CASSLGTSPPYEQYF. The CDR3 DNA reads TGTGCCAGCAGTTTAGGGACATCTCCCCCCTACGAGCAGTACTTC. The rearrangement uses TRBV28 and TRBJ2-7, with D tentatively TRBD1 (6 bases). Trimming shortened V by 2 bases and J by 2 bases, and 13 bases separated the two germline ends. The CDR3 spans 15 residues. Germline V gives CDR1 MDHEN, CDR2 SYDVKM.

The rearrangement joins TRBV13 to TRBJ2-1; 7 bases are shared with TRBD2. Germline CDR1 and CDR2: PRHDT and FYEKMQ (reference sequence). The CDR3 totals 14 residues. V trimming: 2 bases; J trimming: 3 bases; junction bases outside the gene matches: 1. The CDR3 sequence is CASSLPGGYNEQFF. The CDR3 DNA reads TGTGCCAGCAGCTTACCGGGAGGCTACAATGAGCAGTTCTTC.

This chain joins TRBV5-5 and TRBJ2-7; possible D gene TRBD1, 6 bases. V gave up 4 bases and J gave up 1 base, with 15 bases separating them. Germline V lookup: CDR1 SGHKS, CDR2 YYEKEE (reference sequence). This CDR3 spans 15 amino acids. The CDR3 reads CASSQTGSRSYEQYF. In DNA form, the CDR3 reads TGTGCCAGCAGCCAAACAGGGAGCCGTTCCTACGAGCAGTACTTC.

This clone was recorded only once. The V gene is TRBV6-1, the J gene TRBJ1-5, with 8 bases fitting TRBD1. V trimming: 5 bases; J trimming: 4 bases; junction bases outside the gene matches: 7. CDR1 MNHNS and CDR2 SASEGT come from the germline V gene. The length of the CDR3 is 15 residues. The CDR3: CASSQGQGQNQPQHF. As DNA, the CDR3 is TGTGCCAGCAGTCAAGGACAGGGACAAAATCAGCCCCAGCATTTT.